The TCR beta chain under discussion was sequenced for a study of shared clonotypes between healthy human individuals. Whole-study results and caveats: Relative to memory subsets, naive subsets generally showed larger estimated richness. Among non-shared clonotypes, generation probabilities were lower than among those shared by all four donors. When naive CD4 clonotypes were compared across a few donors, 4% to 5.5% were shared.

A word on this clone: What it binds is not known. At one boundary the junction diverges from the germline segment, which might be a read error.

The CDR3 has 13 residues. Germline V gives CDR1 MGHDK, CDR2 SYGVNS. All of the donors resided in Nashville, Tennessee, and each was a Caucasian adult. Produced via immunoSEQ multiplex PCR; TCRdb's table is partial and in-frame only. In the table there are hundreds of thousands of clones, 73% of which are singletons. The sample was memory CD4+ T cells sorted from blood. Described subset: CD45RA-negative fraction. The origin of this receptor is a woman aged 30 to 39 in good health. The gene calls are TRBV25-1 and TRBJ2-2; the D is unclear. The chain's CDR3 is CASSDSSLRARAF. The CDR3 nucleotides read TGTGCCAGCAGTGATTCAAGCCTAAGGGCCCGGGCTTTT.